This TCR beta chain was retrieved from a study of shared clonotypes between healthy human individuals. The overall study: Donors had three CD4 naive, three CD4 memory, two CD8 naive and one CD8 memory plate apiece.

This CDR3 is built from 15 residues. Trimming removed 4 bases from V and 4 bases from J, with 14 bases in between. From germline, CDR1 is SGHNT and CDR2 YENEEA. The table lists this clone with a count of one. Its antigen is as yet unknown. Study-level results: Rarefaction showed sorted-subset sequencing was incomplete despite large depth.

Each subset's genomic DNA was split evenly across several immunoSEQ plates. Authors' data handling: ImmunoSEQ junction-only sequences lacked quality scores, so their filtering differed. TCRdb's table, derived via immunoSEQ multiplex PCR, lists solely in-frame clones and lacks some. V, J and clone size are those of that table, while D and trimming were read from the DNA. This table holds a few hundred thousand clones, 97% found once. The sample comprised naive CD4+ T cells sorted from blood. Subset reported: CD45RA+ positively selected. The origin of this receptor is a woman aged 30 to 39 in good health. The rearrangement links TRBV11-3 to TRBJ2-1, with D perhaps matching TRBD2 (6 bases). This CDR3 is CASSSGAGRYNEQFF. DNA for the CDR3: TGTGCCAGCAGCTCCGGGGCGGGGCGGTACAATGAGCAGTTCTTC.